This T cell receptor (beta chain) was sequenced during a study of CD8 T cells in ankylosing spondylitis. Regarding the study as a whole: Ankylosing spondylitis blood seemed to carry a telltale TCR beta motif made of several highly homologous variants. Earlier studies detected some motif variants in reactive arthritis synovial fluid and blood. As for the disease-linked clones, they showed a CD8+ phenotype and occurred at relatively low frequencies in peripheral blood.

Making use of molecular barcodes, quantitative 5'-RACE generated TCR beta libraries. TCRdb independently ran MiXCR on the 5' RACE reads; one entry per CDR3 protein. The table lists 130,000 or so distinct CDR3 sequences, approximately 6.8% of them singletons. Notes on this clonotype: Its antigen remains unidentified. A much larger clonotype is one base distant, so this may be a read error.

The CDR3 consists of 11 residues. The sample taken for sequencing was blood, either unsorted or a sorted T cell fraction (not recorded which). The genes are TRBV12-3 or TRBV12-4 and TRBJ1-2; D gene uncertain. The clonotype originates from a male donor with ankylosing spondylitis or in good health (not recorded which). The CDR3 loop reads CASEFNYGYIF. The CDR3 nucleotides are TGTGCCAGCGAATTTAACTATGGCTACATCTTC.